This paragraph covers one T cell receptor (beta chain) sequence. The sample belongs to a study of control samples from healthy donors and cancer patients. Using immunoSEQ multiplex PCR, the repertoire was profiled, and TCRdb retains in-frame clones only, with some absent. This sample has tens of thousands of clones, with roughly 96% found just once. This TCR came from a man aged 25 to 45 in good health. The specimen sequenced was blood.

The CDR3 coding sequence is TGCGCCAGCAGCTTGGCCGGGGACTCGGTTGAGCAGTTCTTC. It encodes CASSLAGDSVEQFF. The chain joins TRBV5-1 to TRBJ2-1; weak D call: TRBD2 (6 bases). The CDR3 extends over 14 amino acids. The germline CDR1 and CDR2 sequences are SGHRS and YFSETQ. V was cut by 0 bases and J by 9 bases, with 13 bases left in between.